This T cell receptor beta chain was observed in a study of shared clonotypes between healthy human individuals. On the study more broadly: Ranging from 18 to 49 in age, donors were a couple of women and a few men. Donors had three CD4 naive, three CD4 memory, two CD8 naive and one CD8 memory plate apiece.

V gave up 0 bases and J gave up 10 bases, with 4 bases separating them. This CDR3 has 11 residues. Germline V gives CDR1 WNHNN, CDR2 SYGVQD (reference sequence). As concerns this clone: Its antigen is still unknown.

Method: immunoSEQ multiplex PCR; TCRdb's copy keeps in-frame clones and lacks some. The table includes about 1.9 million clones, over 85% detected once. Broader study findings: A small donor pool kept down the genetic and exposure-history diversity that was represented.

Naive CD8 cells comprised CD45RO-negative, CCR7-positively selected cells, excluding terminally differentiated effector memory CD45RA+ cells. Sample: naive CD8+ T cells from PBMCs. The clonotype comes from a man aged 18 to 30 in good health. Some clones in this sample may be carry-over from other donors' samples. This sequence joins TRBV10-1 and TRBJ2-1, with D hard to call. Here the CDR3 DNA reads TGCGCCAGCAGTGAGTCGGGAGAGCAGTTCTTC. This translates into CASSESGEQFF.